This T cell receptor (beta chain) was documented in a study of T cells after yellow fever vaccination. Overall study findings and caveats: The secondary response was weaker but peaked faster, day 5 versus 15. The appearance of a small share of clonotypes in both CD4 and CD8 compartments was observed. Re-detected after boosting: most primary clones, 96% of CD4 and around 86% of CD8.

Regarding this clonotype: Its antigen remains unknown.

TCRdb called the 5' RACE reads again in MiXCR, with one record for every CDR3 protein. The sample lists some 120,000 distinct CDR3 sequences; around 15% were seen once. Trimming removed 1 base from V and 1 base from J, with 17 bases in between. The germline CDR1 and CDR2 sequences are SGDLS and YYNGEE. This CDR3 is 17 amino acids long. The chain joins TRBV9 to TRBJ1-1, with unresolved D. The source was CD8+ T cells sorted from PBMCs, collected 5 days after the yellow fever booster vaccination. The sequence derives from a young man who received the YFV17D yellow fever vaccine. CDR3 sequence: CASSVMDPLGGNTEAFF. CDR3 DNA sequence: TGTGCCAGCAGCGTAATGGACCCCTTGGGAGGGAACACTGAAGCTTTCTTT.